Below, 12 T cell receptor beta chains from the same sample are listed, as sequenced in a study of blood T cell repertoires in COVID-19. Profiled with immunoSEQ multiplex PCR; TCRdb holds only in-frame clones, not every one. Found here are some 210,000 clones, about 93% of them singletons; the top ten hold 0.75% to 1%. Material for sequencing was peripheral blood. These receptors came from a man aged 55 to 70 with COVID-19, enrolled during active disease.

Only one count was recorded for this clone. The chain employs TRBV18 and TRBJ1-5; D remains unclear. With 1 base removed from V and 3 bases from J, the gap between germline ends came to 10 bases. This CDR3 is built from 15 residues. Germline assignment: CDR1 KGHSH and CDR2 LQKENI. The CDR3 region has the DNA TGTGCCAGCTCACCACGGCAACGGGACAATCAGCCCCAGCATTTT. Protein product: CASSPRQRDNQPQHF. Based on the CDR3 plus reference TRBV18 and TRBJ1-5, the full variable domain is NAGVMQNPRHLVRRRGQEARLRCSPMKGHSHVYWYRQLPEEGLKFMVYLQKENIIDESGMPKERFSAEFPKEGPSILRIQQVVRGDSAAYFCASSPRQRDNQPQHFGDGTRLSIL.

This chain uses TRBV28 with TRBJ2-1; 8 bases align to TRBD2. V trimming: 6 bases; J trimming: 0 bases; junction bases outside the gene matches: 10. This CDR3 region has 17 residues. Per germline, CDR1 MDHEN and CDR2 SYDVKM. The CDR3 loop reads CASSRLAQASSYNEQFF. In DNA form, the CDR3 reads TGTGCCAGCAGCAGACTAGCGCAAGCCAGCTCCTACAATGAGCAGTTCTTC.

The gene calls are TRBV9 and TRBJ1-3; D uncertain. CDR1 SGDLS and CDR2 YYNGEE come from the germline V gene. The CDR3 spans 16 residues. Trimming removed 3 bases from V and 2 bases from J, with 15 bases in between. DNA of the CDR3: TGTGCCAGCAGCGCCGGACTACGGGAGGCTGGAAACACCATATATTTT. It is translated as CASSAGLREAGNTIYF.

The J gene is TRBJ2-2, the V gene TRBV21-1; the table gives TRBD1 as D, unverified against the DNA. TRBV21-1 is classified as a pseudogene. There are 19 residues in the CDR3. CDR3 residues: CASSKPREGAASNTGELFF. CDR3 DNA sequence: TGTGCCAGCAGCAAACCCCGAGAGGGGGCAGCCTCGAACACCGGGGAGCTGTTTTTT.

V usage is TRBV7-6 and J usage is TRBJ2-3, with TRBD2 identical over 9 bases. The CDR3 consists of 16 residues. With 1 base clipped from V and 0 bases from J, the junction kept 2 bases outside the gene matches. Germline-derived CDR1 and CDR2 are SGHVS and FNYEAQ. The DNA of the CDR3 is TGTGCCAGCAGCTTAGTCCTAGCGGGAAGCACAGATACGCAGTATTTT. Protein product: CASSLVLAGSTDTQYF.

The chain employs TRBV11-1 and TRBJ2-1, with D perhaps matching TRBD1 (7 bases). The CDR3 runs to 13 residues. V was shortened by 6 bases and J by 7 bases, with 13 bases between the two germline ends. Germline loops: CDR1 SGHAT, CDR2 FQDESV (reference sequence). CDR3 protein: CASRPTGRNEQFF. CDR3 DNA: TGTGCCAGCAGGCCGACAGGGAGGAATGAGCAGTTCTTC.

The chain uses TRBV5-1 and TRBJ2-2; weak D call: TRBD1 (5 bases). Germline CDR1 reads SGHRS; CDR2 reads YFSETQ. This CDR3 is 15 amino acids long. V was clipped by 1 base and J by 3 bases, with 10 bases between them. CDR3 residues: CASSLSGKDTGELFF. For the CDR3, the DNA is TGCGCCAGCAGCTTGTCAGGGAAGGACACCGGGGAGCTGTTTTTT.

The chain joins TRBV28 to TRBJ1-2; unclear D gene. This CDR3 has 14 residues. Trimming stripped 5 bases from V and 2 bases from J, with 12 bases between. Germline assignment: CDR1 MDHEN and CDR2 SYDVKM. The CDR3 region is CASSRSAMNYGYTF. Written as DNA, the CDR3 is TGTGCCAGCAGTCGATCAGCGATGAACTATGGCTACACCTTC.

The chain joins TRBV15 to TRBJ1-1; D gene uncertain. The V gene lost 3 bases and the J gene lost 2 bases, with 13 bases spanning the gap. The CDR3 has 15 amino acids. Germline V lookup: CDR1 LNHNV, CDR2 YYDKDF (reference sequence). The CDR3 protein is CATSRGRTGNTEAFF. In nucleotides, the CDR3 is TGTGCCACCAGCAGGGGGAGGACGGGAAACACTGAAGCTTTCTTT.

J is TRBJ2-7 and V is TRBV7-8; 10 nucleotides agree with TRBD1. Germline lookup yields CDR1 SGHVS and CDR2 FQNEAQ. The length of the CDR3 is 17 residues. Unmatched junction bases numbered 11, after V lost 5 bases and J lost 1 base. Here the CDR3 reads CASSLLSRGQGSYEQYF. The CDR3 DNA reads as TGTGCCAGCAGCCTATTAAGTAGGGGACAGGGGTCCTACGAGCAGTACTTC.

The J gene is TRBJ2-2, the V gene TRBV19; 9 positions agree with TRBD1. The CDR3 runs 14 residues. The V and J ends lost 8 bases and 6 bases, in that order; junction bases with no gene match: 7. Germline CDR1 and CDR2: LNHDA and SQIVND (reference sequence). The CDR3 DNA is TGTGCCAGTTCGGGGACAGGGCTAGCCGGGGAGCTGTTTTTT. Encoded protein: CASSGTGLAGELFF.

The chain is built from TRBV30 and TRBJ2-7; 7 bases are a match to TRBD1. CDR3 length: 12 residues. From germline, CDR1 is GTSNPN and CDR2 SVGIG (reference sequence). The J segment lost 2 bases and the V segment lost 5 bases, leaving 3 bases of the junction unmatched. In DNA, the CDR3 is TGTGCCTGGGAACAGGGGACCTACGAGCAGTACTTC. Translating gives CAWEQGTYEQYF.